The clone carrying this T cell receptor beta chain was seen a handful of times. Other DNA sequences of this sample code for an identical CDR3. The sample originates from a study of blood T cell repertoires in COVID-19. The wider study: Acute-phase and convalescent COVID-19 samples originated in the United States, Italy and Spain. The analysed material was cDNA or gDNA that came from T cells, B-cell-depleted T cells, or PBMCs.

Using immunoSEQ multiplex PCR, the repertoire was profiled, and TCRdb retains in-frame clones only, with some absent. The data show roughly 120,000 clones, with under 95% seen just once and 3.5% to 5% held by the top ten. The CDR3 covers 15 residues. Germline V CDR1 and CDR2: LNHDA, SQIVND (reference sequence). V was cut by 3 bases and J by 4 bases, with 13 bases left in between. The sequence was obtained from a man between 60 and 70 years old with COVID-19, enrolled during active disease. The chain combines TRBV19 with TRBJ1-3; D is perhaps TRBD1 (5 bases). Sample: peripheral blood. The CDR3 DNA reads as TGTGCCAGTAGTATCTCACAGGCATCGGGAAACACCATATATTTT. Translating it yields CASSISQASGNTIYF.